The next 28 T cell receptor beta chains were all read from a single sample in a study of cytomegalovirus exposure and HLA in healthy donors. The PCR used 60 Vbeta and 13 Jbeta primers. The data were produced by immunoSEQ multiplex PCR, yet TCRdb's version contains in-frame clones alone and is incomplete. The sample consists of 100,000 to 150,000 clones, 84% of them appearing once. The sequencing input was PBMCs. These receptors were taken from a woman aged 18-29 years in good health and CMV-seropositive.

The V and J genes are TRBV13 and TRBJ2-3; TRBD2 aligns across 9 bases. The junction had 6 bases not matched to a gene; V was cut back by 6 bases and J by 2 bases. Germline lookup yields CDR1 PRHDT and CDR2 FYEKMQ (reference sequence). This CDR3 region has 15 residues. The CDR3 loop is CASSLSGGITDTQYF. The CDR3 region has the DNA TGTGCCAGCAGTCTTAGCGGGGGAATCACAGATACGCAGTATTTT. Looking up the rest from reference TRBV13 and TRBJ2-3 gives the full variable domain: AAGVIQSPRHLIKEKRETATLKCYPIPRHDTVYWYQQGPGQDPQFLISFYEKMQSDKGSIPDRFSAQQFSDYHSELNMSSLELGDSALYFCASSLSGGITDTQYFGPGTRLTVL.

Comments on this clone: Other DNA sequences in this sample translate to the same CDR3. The rearrangement links TRBV9 to TRBJ1-1; D remains unclear. Trimming took off 0 bases at V and 1 base at J, with 4 bases between the two ends. CDR1 and CDR2 (germline): SGDLS, YYNGEE. The CDR3 runs 13 residues. CDR3 sequence reads: CASSVAGNTEAFF. CDR3 coding DNA: TGTGCCAGCAGCGTAGCCGGGAACACTGAAGCTTTCTTT.

The rearrangement joins TRBV2 to TRBJ1-5; D gene uncertain. The V gene lost 7 bases and the J gene lost 5 bases, with 18 bases spanning the gap. This CDR3 is 15 amino acids long. Looked up from germline, CDR1 is SNHLY and CDR2 is FYNNEI. The CDR3 DNA is TGTGCCAGCACCCTAACACCGGCTGGAGATCAGCCCCAGCATTTT. Translation gives CASTLTPAGDQPQHF.

As concerns this clone: One end of the junction does not line up with germline, which may come from a read error. The J gene is TRBJ2-1, the V gene TRBV7-7; D gene uncertain. Germline values: CDR1 SSHAT, CDR2 FNYEAQ (reference sequence). This CDR3 contains 14 residues. DNA for the CDR3: TGTGCTAGCAGCCCCATCCACTCCTACAATGAGCAGTTCTTC. Amino acids: CASSPIHSYNEQFF. Complete variable domain (other parts from reference TRBV7-7 and TRBJ2-1): GAGVSQSPRYKVTKRGQDVTLRCDPISSHATLYWYQQALGQGPEFLTYFNYEAQPDKSGLPSDRFSAERPEGSISTLTIQRTEQRDSAMYRCASSPIHSYNEQFFGPGTRLTVL.

The CDR3 loop is CASSLAGGHTGELFF. Here the CDR3 DNA reads TGTGCCAGTAGTCTAGCGGGGGGGCACACCGGGGAGCTGTTTTTT. The J gene is TRBJ2-2, the V gene TRBV19; 12 bases are shared with TRBD2. This CDR3 contains 15 residues. V gave up 5 bases and J gave up 3 bases; unmatched junction bases: 1. Germline loops: CDR1 LNHDA, CDR2 SQIVND (reference sequence). Supplemented by reference TRBV19 and TRBJ2-2, the full variable domain reads DGGITQSPKYLFRKEGQNVTLSCEQNLNHDAMYWYRQDPGQGLRLIYYSQIVNDFQKGDIAEGYSVSREKKESFPLTVTSAQKNPTAFYLCASSLAGGHTGELFFGEGSRLTVL.

The J gene is TRBJ1-1, the V gene TRBV2, with D tentatively TRBD1 (6 bases). V was clipped by 8 bases and J by 1 base, with 11 bases between them. This CDR3 contains 13 residues. Germline loops: CDR1 SNHLY, CDR2 FYNNEI. Written as DNA, the CDR3 is TGTGCCAGCGTAAAACAGGGGAACACTGAAGCTTTCTTT. This encodes CASVKQGNTEAFF.

The chain has TRBV5-6 and TRBJ2-5; perhaps TRBD1 as D (6 bases). Trimming took off 5 bases at V and 1 base at J, with 12 bases between the two ends. The CDR3 consists of 14 residues. CDR1 and CDR2 (germline): SGHDT, YYEEEE. DNA of the CDR3: TGTGCCAGCAGTGTAGGACAGTTCCAAGAGACCCAGTACTTC. It yields the protein CASSVGQFQETQYF.

V usage is TRBV29-1 and J usage is TRBJ1-2, with D hard to call. The germline V gene has CDR1 SQVTM and CDR2 ANQGSEA. CDR3 length equals 16 residues. V lost 1 base and J lost 2, with 17 bases in between. The CDR3 loop is CSVEGSGLEGNYGYTF. The CDR3 bases are TGCAGCGTTGAAGGAAGCGGGTTGGAAGGCAACTATGGCTACACCTTC.

The V call is TRBV27, the J call TRBJ1-1; no firm D call. V lost 5 bases, J lost 5 bases, and 12 bases lay in between. Germline CDR1 and CDR2: MNHEY and SMNVEV (reference sequence). CDR3 size: 13 residues. CDR3 loop: CASSPGGVTEAFF. CDR3 DNA: TGTGCCAGCAGTCCGGGCGGGGTGACTGAAGCTTTCTTT.

This clone has more than one count but fewer than ten. V gene TRBV28 combines with J gene TRBJ1-1; 7 bases match TRBD1. The CDR3 loop spans 13 amino acids. Germline V gene sequence: CDR1 MDHEN, CDR2 SYDVKM. V was clipped by 8 bases and J by 5 bases; unmatched bases: 8. The CDR3 coding sequence is TGTGCCAGCCGAAGACAGGGAGAGACTGAAGCTTTCTTT. This gives the protein CASRRQGETEAFF.

The V call is TRBV2, the J call TRBJ2-7, with a possible D match to TRBD1 (5 bases). The CDR3 sequence is 14 residues long. V lost 3 bases and J lost 3, with 12 bases in between. The germline gives CDR1 SNHLY, CDR2 FYNNEI. The CDR3 DNA reads TGTGCCAGCAGTGATGGTCAGGGAAGCTACGAGCAGTACTTC. Residues: CASSDGQGSYEQYF. Variable domain in full (rest from reference TRBV2 and TRBJ2-7): EPEVTQTPSHQVTQMGQEVILRCVPISNHLYFYWYRQILGQKVEFLVSFYNNEISEKSEIFDDQFSVERPDGSNFTLKIRSTKLEDSAMYFCASSDGQGSYEQYFGPGTRLTVT.

The chain recombines TRBV29-1 with TRBJ1-3; no clear D. The CDR3 totals 11 residues. Germline loops: CDR1 SQVTM, CDR2 ANQGSEA. V lost 4 bases and J lost 2, with 3 bases in between. CDR3 residues: CSVATGNTIYF. CDR3 sequence (DNA): TGCAGCGTTGCTACTGGAAACACCATATATTTT.

The CDR3 nucleotides read TGTGCCAGCAGCCATAGAGGGTCTACTGAAGCTTTCTTT. Residues: CASSHRGSTEAFF. The chain uses TRBV14 and TRBJ1-1; D is uncertain. Germline CDR1 is SGHDN and CDR2 is FVKESK. The CDR3 is 13 amino acids. The germline V and J ends were trimmed by 3 bases and 5 bases, with 10 bases remaining between them.

This clone was recorded once. CDR3 amino acids: CASSPTGAGVYEQYF. The CDR3 nucleotides are TGTGCCAGCAGCCCTACAGGGGCAGGGGTCTACGAGCAGTACTTC. The genes are TRBV9 and TRBJ2-7, with 7 bases lining up with TRBD1. This CDR3 is built from 15 residues. V lost 4 bases and J lost 3; bases outside the gene matches: 10. In germline, CDR1 is SGDLS, CDR2 YYNGEE.

The rearrangement joins TRBV19 to TRBJ1-2; D possibly corresponds to TRBD1 (5 bases). The CDR3 length is 16 residues. Germline-derived CDR1 and CDR2 are LNHDA and SQIVND (reference sequence). V lost 4 bases to trimming and J lost 5 bases, with 20 bases between them. The CDR3 region has the DNA TGTGCCAGTAGTAGGCCTGATGTTACAAGGGGTTATGGCTACACCTTC. This translates into CASSRPDVTRGYGYTF.

V is TRBV4-1 and J is TRBJ1-4; D call uncertain. Germline V lookup: CDR1 MGHRA, CDR2 YSYEKL. Trimming removed 1 base at V and 3 bases at J, with 15 bases between. CDR3 length: 17 residues. The CDR3 coding sequence is TGCGCCAGCAGCCAAGTGGCGGCGGGGAACGCTAATGAAAAACTGTTTTTT. Translating it yields CASSQVAAGNANEKLFF.

The chain couples TRBV11-3 to TRBJ1-6; D remains unclear. V shed 2 bases and J shed 7 bases, with 6 bases lying between them. CDR1 and CDR2 (germline): SGHNT, YENEEA. The CDR3 runs 13 residues. The CDR3 coding sequence is TGTGCCAGCAGCTTAAACACCAATTCACCCCTCCACTTT. This translates into CASSLNTNSPLHF.

The J gene is TRBJ2-6, the V gene TRBV6-4, with a tentative D call TRBD1 (5 bases). The germline V gene has CDR1 MRHNA and CDR2 SNTAGT. This CDR3 is built from 14 residues. Deletions cut 4 bases from V and 1 base from J, with 5 bases between. This chain's CDR3 is CASSAGSGANVLTF. CDR3 in DNA: TGTGCCAGCAGTGCAGGGTCTGGGGCCAACGTCCTGACTTTC.

This chain uses TRBV9 with TRBJ2-1, with TRBD2 matching 11 bases. The CDR3 covers 15 residues. Per germline, CDR1 SGDLS and CDR2 YYNGEE. With 6 bases clipped from V and 9 bases from J, the junction kept 11 bases outside the gene matches. The CDR3 loop reads CASNPGLAETGEQFF. The CDR3 coding sequence is TGTGCCAGCAACCCGGGACTAGCGGAAACGGGTGAGCAGTTCTTC.

This clone was counted a single time. The chain is built from TRBV6-5 and TRBJ1-5; D is unresolved. The germline V gene has CDR1 MNHEY and CDR2 SVGAGI. V lost 7 bases to trimming and J lost 9 bases, with 16 bases between them. This CDR3 comprises 13 residues. In nucleotides, the CDR3 is TGTGCCAGCACCCCCGGAGCCCAGTGGCCCCAGCATTTT. Translation gives CASTPGAQWPQHF.

The V and J genes are TRBV7-9 and TRBJ2-7; 14 bases line up with TRBD2. The germline gives CDR1 SEHNR, CDR2 FQNEAQ (reference sequence). This CDR3 has 15 residues. V trimming: 5 bases; J trimming: 4 bases; junction bases outside the gene matches: 4. The CDR3 region is CASSRRTSGRYEQYF. The CDR3 coding sequence is TGTGCCAGCAGCCGTCGGACTAGCGGGAGGTACGAGCAGTACTTC.

V gene TRBV28 combines with J gene TRBJ1-4; maybe TRBD1 (5 bases). Germline CDR1 and CDR2: MDHEN and SYDVKM. The V and J ends lost 3 bases and 0 bases respectively, with 8 bases between them. This CDR3 spans 15 amino acids. CDR3 in amino acids: CASSFWGATNEKLFF. The CDR3 DNA follows: TGTGCCAGCAGTTTCTGGGGGGCAACTAATGAAAAACTGTTTTTT.

The V call is TRBV29-1, the J call TRBJ2-1, with 8 nucleotides matching TRBD2. CDR3 length equals 13 residues. After removal of 7 bases from V and 6 bases from J, the junction contained 8 bases not matched to a gene. Germline V gene sequence: CDR1 SQVTM, CDR2 ANQGSEA. The DNA of the CDR3 is TGCAGCGCCGGACTCGGGGGGGGCAATGAGCAGTTCTTC. Protein: CSAGLGGGNEQFF.

V gene TRBV5-4 combines with J gene TRBJ2-3, with 9 bases aligning to TRBD1. The ends lost 3 bases at V and 4 bases at J; junction bases unmatched: 3. This CDR3 is 14 amino acids long. CDR1 is SGHNT and CDR2 is YYREEE in the germline V gene (reference sequence). CDR3 nucleotide sequence: TGTGCCAGCAGCTCCACAGGGGGCCCAGATACGCAGTATTTT. Its translation: CASSSTGGPDTQYF.

For this clone: Within the sample, other DNA sequences also encode this same CDR3. The V and J genes are TRBV28 and TRBJ2-7; D may be TRBD1 (5 bases). The germline V gene has CDR1 MDHEN and CDR2 SYDVKM. The CDR3 is 14 amino acids. Trimming pared 1 base from V and 2 bases from J, leaving 9 bases between. CDR3 sequence: CASSLSAGTYEQYF. The CDR3, as DNA: TGTGCCAGCAGTTTATCGGCAGGGACCTACGAGCAGTACTTC.

The chain has TRBV6-1 and TRBJ1-5; a weak D match, TRBD1 (6 bases). There are 13 residues in the CDR3. CDR1 MNHNS and CDR2 SASEGT come from the germline V gene. With 2 bases removed from V and 8 bases from J, the gap between germline ends came to 10 bases. The chain's CDR3 is CASSETGREPQHF. In DNA form, the CDR3 reads TGTGCCAGCAGTGAAACAGGGAGGGAGCCCCAGCATTTT.

The chain links TRBV2 to TRBJ1-6; D ambiguous. Trimming took 2 bases from V and 7 from J, leaving 6 bases between them. Germline lookup yields CDR1 SNHLY and CDR2 FYNNEI. The CDR3 is 13 amino acids. The CDR3 spells CASSELANSPLHF. Written as DNA, the CDR3 is TGTGCCAGCAGTGAACTGGCCAATTCACCCCTCCACTTT.

This clone has a handful of counts. The J gene is TRBJ1-5, the V gene TRBV6-1, with 7 bases lining up with TRBD1. This CDR3 is built from 15 residues. Germline V CDR1 and CDR2: MNHNS, SASEGT. V lost 4 bases and J lost 3; bases outside the gene matches: 6. DNA of the CDR3: TGTGCCAGCAGTGTTGGGACAGCAAACAATCAGCCCCAGCATTTT. As protein: CASSVGTANNQPQHF.